The source of this T cell receptor beta chain is a study of blood T cell repertoires in COVID-19. Study-wide context: Sample material is recorded as cDNA or gDNA derived from T cells, B-cell-depleted T cells, or PBMCs.

The CDR3 has 14 residues. CDR1 and CDR2 (germline): SGHAT, FQNNGV. V lost 5 bases and J lost 1, with 10 bases in between. As processed by the authors: For nucleated cells, counts were estimated from reference gene primer amplification. Sequencing was performed with immunoSEQ multiplex PCR; in TCRdb, only in-frame clones are kept and a portion is missing. That table supplies the V and J calls and clone size; D and trimming were determined from the DNA. This repertoire shows 250,000 to 400,000 clones, almost 90% found once; its top ten account for less than 3.5%. The chain employs TRBV11-2 and TRBJ2-3; no clear D gene. This clonotype was obtained from a woman aged 25 to 39 with COVID-19, enrolled during active disease. Sample: peripheral blood. The DNA of the CDR3 is TGTGCCAGCAGCCCGCCCGAGGGCACAGATACGCAGTATTTT. It encodes CASSPPEGTDTQYF.